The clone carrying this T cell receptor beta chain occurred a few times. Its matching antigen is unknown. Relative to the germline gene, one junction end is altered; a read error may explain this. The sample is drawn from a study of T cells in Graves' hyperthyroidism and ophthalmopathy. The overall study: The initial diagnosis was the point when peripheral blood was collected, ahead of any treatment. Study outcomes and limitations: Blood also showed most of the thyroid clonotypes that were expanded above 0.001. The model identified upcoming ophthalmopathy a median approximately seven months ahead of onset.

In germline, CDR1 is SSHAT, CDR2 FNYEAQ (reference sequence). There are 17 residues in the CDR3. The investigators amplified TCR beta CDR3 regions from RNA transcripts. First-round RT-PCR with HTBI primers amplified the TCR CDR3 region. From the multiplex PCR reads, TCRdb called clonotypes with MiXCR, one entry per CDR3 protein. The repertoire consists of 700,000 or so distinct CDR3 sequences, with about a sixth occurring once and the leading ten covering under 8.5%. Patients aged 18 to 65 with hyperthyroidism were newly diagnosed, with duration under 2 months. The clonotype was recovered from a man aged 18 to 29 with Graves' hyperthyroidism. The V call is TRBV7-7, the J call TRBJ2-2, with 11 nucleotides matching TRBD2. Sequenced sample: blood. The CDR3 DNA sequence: TGTGCTAGCAGCTTAGTAGCGGGAGGGCCAGGCACCGGGGAGCTGTTTTTT. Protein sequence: CASSLVAGGPGTGELFF.